This TCR beta chain emerged from a study of Ad26.COV2.S vaccination and SARS-CoV-2 variants. Study context: Each vaccinee took Ad26.COV2.S intramuscularly, once or twice 56 days apart.

Treatment meaning: 19 received Ad26.COV2.S at low or high dose, single or two shots; roughly 5 received placebo; per-sample allocation not given. Day 63 after the first injection of vaccine or placebo was the sampling time. TCRdb keeps only in-frame clones here, not all; method: immunoSEQ multiplex PCR. The sample holds some 270,000 clones, 70% to 90% seen once. Per germline, CDR1 LNHNV and CDR2 YYDKDF (reference sequence). CDR3 length: 15 residues. V lost 5 bases to trimming and J lost 6 bases; unmatched junction nucleotides: 5. The receptor's source is a person aged 18-60 years who received the Ad26.COV2.S COVID-19 vaccine or a placebo. This chain uses TRBV15 with TRBJ2-1; 12 nucleotides align to TRBD2. Sample: peripheral blood, taken in a trial of Ad26.COV2.S vaccine versus placebo. CDR3 DNA sequence: TGTGCCACCAGCCCGCTAGCGGGGGGGCCCAATGAGCAGTTCTTC. This codes for CATSPLAGGPNEQFF.